One sample yielded the 8 T cell receptor beta chains listed below, sequenced in a study of blood T cell repertoires in COVID-19. Only in-frame clones appear in the TCRdb table, and some are missing; sequencing was by immunoSEQ multiplex PCR. The profile shows 290,000 or so clones, 85% of them singletons. Material: peripheral blood. The receptors here all came from a man aged 45-65 years with active or convalescent COVID-19.

There are a few counts of this clone. This chain uses TRBV30 with TRBJ2-7; 8 nucleotides align to TRBD1. Germline lookup yields CDR1 GTSNPN and CDR2 SVGIG (reference sequence). The CDR3 length is 12 residues. V gave up 3 bases and J gave up 5 bases; unmatched junction bases: 3. CDR3: CAWSGTGNEQYF. The DNA for the CDR3 is TGTGCCTGGAGCGGGACAGGCAACGAGCAGTACTTC. The complete variable domain, with remaining parts taken from reference TRBV30 and TRBJ2-7, reads SQTIHQWPATLVQPVGSPLSLECTVEGTSNPNLYWYRQAAGRGLQLLFYSVGIGQISSEVPQNLSASRPQDRQFILSSKKLLLSDSGFYLCAWSGTGNEQYFGPGTRLTVT.

This chain uses TRBV12-5 with TRBJ1-1, with D perhaps TRBD1 (6 bases). V was clipped by 2 bases and J by 0 bases, with 22 bases between them. Germline V gene data show CDR1 as LGHNT and CDR2 as FRNRAP. The CDR3 runs 19 residues. The CDR3 DNA reads as TGTGCTAGTGGTTTGATAACCTCAGCGAGGGGGAACATGAACACTGAAGCTTTCTTT. Residues: CASGLITSARGNMNTEAFF.

The genes are TRBV19 and TRBJ2-2, with a tentative D call TRBD2 (5 bases). The CDR3 runs 15 residues. V gave up 1 base and J gave up 0 bases, with 6 bases separating them. Looked up from germline, CDR1 is LNHDA and CDR2 is SQIVND (reference sequence). The DNA of the CDR3 is TGTGCCAGTAGTATAGTCGGGACGAACACCGGGGAGCTGTTTTTT. Translation gives CASSIVGTNTGELFF.

This chain connects TRBV27 to TRBJ2-1, with TRBD2 matching 15 bases. This CDR3 region has 16 residues. Losses at the gene ends were 9 bases for V and 7 bases for J; bases not matched to a gene: 10. In germline, CDR1 is MNHEY, CDR2 SMNVEV (reference sequence). CDR3 amino acids: CARRGLAGGLENEQFF. DNA of the CDR3: TGTGCCAGAAGGGGACTAGCGGGAGGTCTGGAGAATGAGCAGTTCTTC.

The chain carries TRBV24-1 and TRBJ1-5; perhaps TRBD1 as D (6 bases). Trimming took off 7 bases at V and 6 bases at J, with 15 bases between the two ends. The CDR3 consists of 14 residues. Germline CDR1 is KGHDR and CDR2 is SFDVKD. CDR3 sequence reads: CATSRAGEGQPQHF. The CDR3 nucleotides read TGTGCCACCAGCCGGGCAGGGGAGGGTCAGCCCCAGCATTTT.

The V and J genes are TRBV5-1 and TRBJ2-5; 12 nucleotides line up with TRBD1. V shed 4 bases, J shed 5 bases, and the junction held 9 bases outside the gene matches. The germline gives CDR1 SGHRS, CDR2 YFSETQ. The CDR3 sequence is 16 residues long. CDR3 sequence reads: CASSVGTGGVVETQYF. The CDR3 coding sequence is TGCGCCAGCAGCGTCGGGACAGGGGGCGTTGTGGAGACCCAGTACTTC.

The chain is built from TRBV5-1 and TRBJ1-5; possible D gene TRBD1, 6 bases. V was cut by 10 bases and J by 2 bases, with 16 bases left in between. There are 14 residues in the CDR3. Looked up from germline, CDR1 is SGHRS and CDR2 is YFSETQ. The DNA for the CDR3 is TGCGCCCCCAGCGAGGGGGGGGGCAATCAGCCCCAGCATTTT. Translating gives CAPSEGGGNQPQHF.

This chain uses TRBV9 with TRBJ2-2; possibly TRBD2 for D (6 bases). CDR1 and CDR2 (germline): SGDLS, YYNGEE. This CDR3 region has 13 residues. V lost 2 bases and J 8 bases, leaving 10 bases between the germline ends. CDR3 amino acids: CASSVDGRGELFF. In DNA form, the CDR3 reads TGTGCCAGCAGCGTGGACGGGAGAGGGGAGCTGTTTTTT.